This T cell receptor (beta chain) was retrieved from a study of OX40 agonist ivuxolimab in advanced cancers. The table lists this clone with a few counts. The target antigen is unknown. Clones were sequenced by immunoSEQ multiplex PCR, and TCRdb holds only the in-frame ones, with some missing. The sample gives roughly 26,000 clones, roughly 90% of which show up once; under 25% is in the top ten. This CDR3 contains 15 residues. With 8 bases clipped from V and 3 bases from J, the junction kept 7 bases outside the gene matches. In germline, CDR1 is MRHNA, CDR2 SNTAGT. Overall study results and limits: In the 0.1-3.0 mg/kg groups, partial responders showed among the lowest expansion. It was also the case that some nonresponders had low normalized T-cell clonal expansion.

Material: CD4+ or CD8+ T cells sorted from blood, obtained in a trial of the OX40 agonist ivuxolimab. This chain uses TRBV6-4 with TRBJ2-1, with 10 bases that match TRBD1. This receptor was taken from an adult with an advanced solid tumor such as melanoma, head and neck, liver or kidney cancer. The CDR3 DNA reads TGTGCCAGCGATTCCGGGACAGGGGACTACAATGAGCAGTTCTTC. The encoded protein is CASDSGTGDYNEQFF.